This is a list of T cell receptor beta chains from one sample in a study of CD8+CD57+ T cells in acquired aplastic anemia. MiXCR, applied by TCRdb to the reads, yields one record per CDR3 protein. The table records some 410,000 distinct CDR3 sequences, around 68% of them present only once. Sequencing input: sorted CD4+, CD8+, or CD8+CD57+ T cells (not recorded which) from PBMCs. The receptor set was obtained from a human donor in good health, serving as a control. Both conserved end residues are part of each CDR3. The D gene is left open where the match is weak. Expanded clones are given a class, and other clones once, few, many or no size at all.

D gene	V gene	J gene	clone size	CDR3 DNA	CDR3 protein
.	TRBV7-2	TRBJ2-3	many	TGTGCCAGCAGCCGGGCCCCTACCGGGGGTGGCACAGATACGCAGTATTTT	CASSRAPTGGGTDTQYF
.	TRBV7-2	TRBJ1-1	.	TGCGCCAGCAGCCAGATAGGGGACGGGGGGACAGAAGCTTTCTTT	CASSQIGDGGTEAFF
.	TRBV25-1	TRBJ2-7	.	TGTGCCAGCAGCGGGGGGACAGGCCCAACCTACGAGCAGTACTTC	CASSGGTGPTYEQYF
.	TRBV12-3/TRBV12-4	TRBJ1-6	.	TGTGCCTGCAGTTCTGGACAGTATTCACCCCTCCACTTT	CACSSGQYSPLHF
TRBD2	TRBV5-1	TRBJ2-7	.	TGTGCCAGCAGTACCGGGAGGAGCGCGATGGGTTACGAGCAGTACTTC	CASSTGRSAMGYEQYF
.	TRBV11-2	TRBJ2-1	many	TGTGCCAGCAGCTTAGGAGAATTGCCCTACAATGAGCAGTTCTTC	CASSLGELPYNEQFF
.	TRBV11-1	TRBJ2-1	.	TGTGCCAGCCAAAGCTTACCGGGGCGAACCTACAATGAGCAGTTCTTC	CASQSLPGRTYNEQFF
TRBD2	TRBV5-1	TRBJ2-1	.	TGCGCCAGCAGCTGGGGAAGGGGACTAGCGGGAGTTGAGCAGTTCTTC	CASSWGRGLAGVEQFF
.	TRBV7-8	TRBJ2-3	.	TGTGCCAGCAGCTTAGTTCGGGGGACCACAGATACGCAGTATTTT	CASSLVRGTTDTQYF
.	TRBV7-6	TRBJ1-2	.	TGTGCCAGCAGCCTAGCCGGGGGACCGAACTATGTCCTCACCTTC	CASSLAGGPNYVLTF
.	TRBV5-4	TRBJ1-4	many	TGTGCCAGCAGCTCGTCAGGGGCCAGGGCTAATGAAAAACTGTTTTTT	CASSSSGARANEKLFF
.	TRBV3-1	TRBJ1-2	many	TGTGCCAGCAGCCAAACCGGGACCTTAAACTATGGCTACACCTTC	CASSQTGTLNYGYTF
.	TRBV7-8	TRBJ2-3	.	TGTGCCAGCAGAAGTGCACGCGGCACAGATGCGACGTATTTT	CASRSARGTDATYF
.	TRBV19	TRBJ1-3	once	TGTGCCACCAGCCCCCGGGACGGTGGGAACACCATATATTTT	CATSPRDGGNTIYF
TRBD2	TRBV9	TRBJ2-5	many	TGTGCCAGCAGCGTACGCGGGACTAGCGGGGGGGAGACCCAGTACTTC	CASSVRGTSGGETQYF
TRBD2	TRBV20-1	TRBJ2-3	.	TGCAGTGCTATAGCGGGGGGTCCAACAGATACGCAGTATTTT	CSAIAGGPTDTQYF
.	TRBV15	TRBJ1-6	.	TGTGCCACCAGCAGAGATCGCTGGGAATCACCCCTCCACTTT	CATSRDRWESPLHF
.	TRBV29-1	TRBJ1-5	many	TGCAGCGTTGTAGGTCAGCCCCAGCATTTT	CSVVGQPQHF
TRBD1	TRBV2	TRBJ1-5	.	TGTGCCAGCAGCGAGGGACAGGCCAATCAGCCCCAGCATTTT	CASSEGQANQPQHF
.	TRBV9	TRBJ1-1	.	TGTGCCAGCAGCCTGGGGGCAGCAGGCAATGAAAAGCCTTTCTTT	CASSLGAAGNEKPFF
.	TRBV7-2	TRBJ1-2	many	TGTGCCAGCAGCTTATTCGGAGGCTACACCTTC	CASSLFGGYTF
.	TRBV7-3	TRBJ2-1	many	TGTGCCAGCAGCCCAACCGAGTTCAATGAGCAGTTCTTC	CASSPTEFNEQFF
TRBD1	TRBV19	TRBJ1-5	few	TGTGCCAGTATTAGGACAGGGGTTAGCAATCAGCCCCAGCATTTT	CASIRTGVSNQPQHF
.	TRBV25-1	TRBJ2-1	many	TGTGCCAGCAGTGATCAAGAGGCTGTCCCGGATGAGCAGTTCTTC	CASSDQEAVPDEQFF
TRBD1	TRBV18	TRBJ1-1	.	TGTGCCAGCCCATCCGGACAGGGAAAGAACACTGAAGCTTTCTTT	CASPSGQGKNTEAFF
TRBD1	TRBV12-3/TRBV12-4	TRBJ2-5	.	TGTGCCAGCAGCCTCCGGGACAGGGAGACCCAGTACTTC	CASSLRDRETQYF
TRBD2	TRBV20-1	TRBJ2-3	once	TGCAGTGCTTATGCCAGCGGGGGGGCAGATACGCAGTATTTT	CSAYASGGADTQYF
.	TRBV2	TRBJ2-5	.	TGTGCCAGCAGGAACAGGGAAGAGACCCAGTACTTC	CASRNREETQYF
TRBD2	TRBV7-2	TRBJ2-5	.	TGTGCCAGCAGAGGGACTAGCAGGGGACAAGAGACCAAGTACTTC	CASRGTSRGQETKYF
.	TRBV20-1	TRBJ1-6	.	TGCAGTGCTGTGGGCCGGGCCGGCGATTCACCCCTCCACTTT	CSAVGRAGDSPLHF
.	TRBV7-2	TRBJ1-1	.	TGTGCCAGTAGTATAGTTTCGGACACTTGGCGGCTCACTGAAGCTTTCTTT	CASSIVSDTWRLTEAFF
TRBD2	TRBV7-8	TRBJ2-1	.	TGTGCCAGCAGATTCACGACGAGCGGGGACGAGGGTGAGCAGTTCTTC	CASRFTTSGDEGEQFF